A selection of T cell receptor beta chains follows, all from one sample in a study of CD8+ T cells in alopecia areata. Method: immunoSEQ multiplex PCR; TCRdb's copy keeps in-frame clones and lacks some. The sample contains approximately 120,000 clones, approximately 57% of which appear only once. This specimen was CD4+ T cells sorted from blood, taken at week 4, from a patient treated with tofacitinib. These receptors all stem from a human donor with alopecia areata. CDR3s include the opening cysteine and the closing phenylalanine or tryptophan.

j_call v_call cdr3_aa
TRBJ1-1 TRBV30 CAWKSWTANTEAFF
TRBJ2-5 TRBV10-2 CASRQGFRATQYF
TRBJ2-5 TRBV13 CASSLDREETQYF
TRBJ2-7 TRBV30 CAGDRGPVEQYF
TRBJ2-3 TRBV7-9 CASSRTAGHTDTQYF
TRBJ2-3 TRBV5-1 CASSLVLAGGSSSTDTQYF
TRBJ2-3 TRBV14 CASSRGPQDTQYF
TRBJ2-3 TRBV7-2 CASSLRGGLADTQYF
TRBJ1-2 TRBV21-1 CASSKISRASYGYTF
TRBJ2-3 TRBV7-6 CACSGGNTDTQYF
TRBJ1-5 TRBV10-3 CAIASGINQPQHF
TRBJ2-3 TRBV4-1 CASSSQGISTDTQYF
TRBJ2-3 TRBV29-1 CSVSTGGADTQYF
TRBJ1-2 TRBV18 CASSPQPTGTDNYGYTF
TRBJ1-1 TRBV4-1 CASSQDFENTEAFF
TRBJ1-4 TRBV4-1 CASSPLSLGRSNEKLFF
TRBJ2-5 TRBV28 CASSPGGQETQYF
TRBJ1-2 TRBV7-6 CASSQGTNYGYTF
TRBJ2-2 TRBV7-2 CASSHRGGHTGELFF
TRBJ1-2 TRBV4-1 CASSQGGSGSYGYTF
TRBJ2-5 TRBV5-6 CASSLDPTGGKETQYF
TRBJ1-4 TRBV7-9 CASSLGDSFNEKLFF
TRBJ2-5 TRBV13 CASSLVQGGETQYF
TRBJ1-1 TRBV10-3 CAIAGDHTEAFF
TRBJ2-7 TRBV4-2 CASSRGPYEQYF
TRBJ2-1 TRBV18 CASSQGGESYNEQFF
TRBJ2-7 TRBV29-1 CSVHGTGLNEQYF
TRBJ2-5 TRBV10-3 CAISPGRQIIYF
TRBJ1-1 TRBV7-9 CASSLIEDTEAFF
TRBJ2-1 TRBV19 CASTSMGGQYNEQFF
TRBJ1-1 TRBV27 CASSHATANTEAFF
TRBJ2-7 TRBV6-6 CASSPGADEQYF
TRBJ1-2 TRBV5-4 CASSPDRNSGYTF
TRBJ2-1 TRBV30 CAWSPLLAGVSYNEQFF
TRBJ1-5 TRBV2 CASSGQNQPQHF
TRBJ2-5 TRBV5-6 CASSLGAVQETQYF
TRBJ2-3 TRBV5-1 CASSLGGQSTDTQYF
TRBJ2-7 TRBV11-2 CASSSSPYEQYF
TRBJ2-5 TRBV19 CASSDYGETQYF
TRBJ2-7 TRBV5-4 CASSTDRGQVEQYF
TRBJ2-3 TRBV2 CASSVADTQYF
TRBJ1-5 TRBV4-2 CASSQDGHSNQPQHF
TRBJ2-2 TRBV5-1 CASSVDRSNTGELFF
TRBJ1-5 TRBV15 CALSNQIWNQPQHF
TRBJ2-4 TRBV4-3 CASSQSFLQGANIQYF
TRBJ2-7 TRBV5-4 CASSLPGAQGYEQYF
TRBJ2-6 TRBV30 CAWSDGPPGANVLTF
TRBJ1-5 TRBV7-2 CASSSWTGYGNQPQHF